This TCR beta chain was identified in a study of cytomegalovirus exposure and HLA in healthy donors. Study conclusions and caveats: A later analysis found TCR association rates differed by HLA locus, highest for DRB1 and lowest for HLA-C. Within an earlier analysis, most TCR beta V segments proved productive either about 90% or about 30% of the time.

CDR1 and CDR2 from the germline V gene are MGHRA and YSYEKL. With V trimmed by 0 bases and J by 3 bases, 1 base remained unmatched. The CDR3 totals 16 residues. For this clone: The antigen is not known.

Both 60 Vbeta primers and 13 Jbeta primers went into the PCR. Authors' analysis steps: An analysis performed later counted about 80 million unique TCR beta chains (around 9.9 million of them shared). The method was immunoSEQ multiplex PCR; TCRdb's version includes in-frame clones alone and lacks a portion of them. The V and J calls and clone size come from that table; D and trimming were worked out from the DNA. The sample consists of some 95,000 clones, less than 80% of them appearing once. The material sequenced was PBMCs. The rearrangement links TRBV4-1 to TRBJ2-3; TRBD2 matches 12 bases. This clonotype was obtained from a man younger than 45 in good health and CMV-seronegative. The chain's CDR3 is CASSQETSGGTDTQYF. For the CDR3, the DNA is TGCGCCAGCAGCCAAGAAACTAGCGGGGGGACAGATACGCAGTATTTT.